Each of the 6 T cell receptor beta chains below was sequenced from the same sample in a study of neurological immune-mediated disorders. TCRdb recomputed calls from the 5' RACE reads with MiXCR, one row per CDR3 protein. The data show some 21,000 distinct CDR3 sequences, around 6% seen once. Sequenced sample: CD8+ T cells from blood. The receptors here all came from a man younger than 30 in good health.

Ten or more counts support this clonotype. The rearrangement joins TRBV9 to TRBJ1-5, with D unclear. V lost 3 bases and J 9 bases, leaving 13 bases between the germline ends. This CDR3 is built from 13 residues. Germline V CDR1 and CDR2: SGDLS, YYNGEE. The CDR3 protein is CASSEAGRWPQHF. DNA for the CDR3: TGTGCCAGCAGCGAGGCGGGCCGATGGCCCCAGCATTTT.

This clonotype has a count of ten or more. The J gene is TRBJ2-3, the V gene TRBV7-2, with D perhaps TRBD2 (5 bases). This CDR3 has 15 amino acids. Germline V CDR1 and CDR2: SGHTA, FQGNSA. V gave up 6 bases and J gave up 2 bases, with 15 bases separating them. The CDR3 loop is CASSYGITPTDTQYF. In DNA form, the CDR3 reads TGTGCCAGCAGTTACGGGATAACCCCCACAGATACGCAGTATTTT.

This clonotype came up many times. The rearrangement uses TRBV7-8 and TRBJ1-1, with 9 bases that match TRBD1. The length of the CDR3 is 15 residues. J was trimmed by 4 bases and V by 2 bases; bases with no gene match: 5. CDR1 is SGHVS and CDR2 is FQNEAQ in the germline V gene. CDR3 loop: CASSLMGQGSTEAFF. The CDR3 nucleotides are TGTGCCAGCAGCTTAATGGGACAGGGAAGCACTGAAGCTTTCTTT.

This clonotype was seen repeatedly, ten times or more. The V and J genes are TRBV5-1 and TRBJ2-5; 8 bases are shared with TRBD1. Germline loops: CDR1 SGHRS, CDR2 YFSETQ. CDR3 size: 14 residues. The V gene end was trimmed by 0 bases and the J gene end by 5 bases; junction bases not matched to a gene: 3. CDR3 nucleotide sequence: TGCGCCAGCAGCTTGGGACAGGGGTCCGAGACCCAGTACTTC. This translates into CASSLGQGSETQYF.

The J gene is TRBJ1-1, the V gene TRBV12-3 or TRBV12-4, with TRBD1 matching 7 bases. The CDR3 runs to 13 residues. V trimming: 1 base; J trimming: 10 bases; junction bases outside the gene matches: 6. Here the CDR3 DNA reads TGTGCCAGCAGTTTAGGGGAAGGGGACAGAGCTTTCTTT. It specifies CASSLGEGDRAFF.

This clonotype was seen at least ten times. A much larger clone is a single base away; this may be a read error. The chain couples TRBV12-3 or TRBV12-4 to TRBJ1-5, with D unresolved. This CDR3 spans 13 amino acids. Trimming took 8 bases from V and 4 from J, leaving 12 bases between them. The CDR3 loop reads CASDVSVNQPQHF. CDR3 nucleotide sequence: TGTGCCAGCGACGTGAGTGTAAATCAGCCCCAGCATTTT.